This T cell receptor (beta chain) was sequenced for a study of cytomegalovirus exposure and HLA in healthy donors (dated 2017 in TCRdb). About the study as a whole: In an earlier analysis of 550 to 750 of the donors, about 270 Gb of sequence data and 90 million to 130 million unique TCR beta sequences from roughly 200 million T cells were reported. An early release that covered some 630 HLA-typed donors contained around 300 gigabases of sequencing data and 75 million to 100 million unique TCR sequences. Of the roughly 400 genotyped donors, 81% were placed in the genetic ancestry cluster associated with self-reported Caucasian donors. The study was designed to test whether signatures of past pathogen exposure could be identified by cataloging public T cell receptors. Using immunosequencing, the study profiled T cell repertoires from fewer than 850 subjects and related those repertoires to cytomegalovirus serostatus. Besides the first cohort of roughly 700 subjects, a separate validation cohort made up of 95 to 150 different subjects was used. High-throughput TCR immunosequencing, statistical association of individual TCRs with disease status, and machine learning were combined to predict cytomegalovirus infection status. In a later analysis, previously published TCR beta repertoires from about 670 donors were re-analyzed and high-resolution HLA genotyping was added so that TCR occurrence patterns could be studied. In the later analysis, no new phenotypic data were used to find candidate immune exposures; instead, reliance was placed on TCR beta sequences and their occurrence across donors. To decide whether each TCR beta V gene segment behaved as functional or pseudogenic, an earlier analysis of some 570 of the donors relied on high-throughput TCR beta sequencing. Alongside the repertoire data, information on donor age, sex, ethnicity and CMV serostatus was compiled. In a later genetic analysis, genome-wide SNP genotypes for about 65% of the 666 donors were used, and that subset was treated as a discovery cohort. Every repertoire in the discovery cohort had been generated on one and the same sequencing platform. Class I and class II HLA loci were covered by the typing at four-digit resolution. Typing coverage differed by locus: A, B, C, DRB1 and DQB1 were typed in roughly 620-640 donors, DQA1 in 500 to 550, DPA1 in nearly 610, and DPB1 in just under 480. About five DR-DQ haplotypes were treated as single units for association and clustering because of strong linkage in the cohort. On average, roughly 250,000 unique TCR beta nucleotide sequences were sequenced per donor among 398 genotyped donors of the cohort, with roughly 18% of those sequences being non-productive.

General study outcomes and caveats: In a later analysis, several top co-occurrence clusters were reported to appear linked to parvovirus B19, influenza, CMV and Epstein-Barr virus. CMV serostatus was the only immune exposure information available for the cohort. Sequencing depth was assumed to be roughly uniform across donors in the presence/absence analyses, though that assumption may not hold. Broadly in line with IMGT annotations, most TCR beta V segments showed up in productive rearrangements about 87% or about 30% of the time in an earlier analysis of approximately 600 of the donors. According to a later analysis, TCR association rates differed among HLA loci, with DRB1 alleles showing the most associated TCRs and HLA-C alleles showing the fewest. When HLA alleles, especially DR and DQ, strongly co-occurred, TCR associations were difficult to assign to individual alleles. The authors suggested that the approach could potentially be generalized to other disease states and immunological phenotypes. Because HLA typing was unavailable for some donors at each locus, only the typed subset was used in association tests. In both the original and validation cohorts, the classifier was reported to diagnose cytomegalovirus status with high specificity and sensitivity. A later analysis associated approximately 17,000 TCR beta sequences with specific HLA alleles at a false discovery rate of 0.05. Correlated functional status among segregating V segments might reflect linkage disequilibrium, but an unknown experimental factor could not be ruled out. A total of 150 to 200 TCR beta chains were listed by the study as associated with cytomegalovirus. In vitro tests confirmed that a few of the cytomegalovirus-associated TCR beta chains recognize cytomegalovirus antigens. Compared with the approximately 670-donor mean, donors in an Asian-associated ancestry cluster had fewer N-insertions in productive TCRs, according to a later genetic analysis. Most CMV-associated TCR beta chains appeared to be HLA-restricted in a later analysis, and the HLA associations seemed to be driven largely by CMV exposure. A later analysis found that HLA-associated TCR beta chains were more clonally expanded and had lower generation probabilities than equally common non-associated chains. Because counts were too low, more than 15 rarely observed V segments, including chromosome 9 orphons, were excluded from the earlier analysis of 587 of the donors. Across donors, most TCR sequences were observed very rarely, whereas some public TCRs were present in many individuals. A further reported finding was that TCR beta sequences accurately predicted the HLA-A and HLA-B alleles for most subjects in the first cohort. A cluster of highly shared sequence variants was judged likely to represent a technical artifact of the sequencing pipeline. Only TCR beta chains were sequenced in this cohort, and the absence of alpha or paired-chain data limited detectable features. An association between a missense DCLRE1C variant and V-gene and J-gene trimming of TCR beta chains was found in a later genetic analysis and replicated in an independent cohort. Some IMGT-functional V segments, including TRBV6-2 and TRBV6-3, could not be told apart with the 87-base-pair reads, so those segments were excluded.

The V and J ends are trimmed by 1 base and 6 bases, leaving 12 bases between them. CDR3 length: 14 amino acids, cysteine to phenylalanine. Only CDR3 DNA is held: 42 bases, read in frame from base 1. Based on the germline V gene (reference sequence), the CDR1 and CDR2 sequences are SGHNT and YYREEE. Receptor libraries were prepared by the immunoSEQ multiplex PCR assay. For the multiplex PCR, a mixture combining 60 forward primers for TCR Vbeta segments and 13 reverse primers for TCR Jbeta segments was used. Amplification of the CDR3 region of rearranged TCR beta genes was performed with a multiplex PCR assay on genomic DNA. The Illumina HiSeq System was used to sequence the amplified TCR beta libraries as 87-base-pair reads. In the authors' own workflow: Across the 600 to 700 repertoires, a later analysis counted 78 million or so unique TCR beta chains, some 11 million of which were shared by at least two donors. To remove PCR and sequencing errors, raw reads were error-corrected and collapsed into unique sequences using a nearest-neighbor algorithm that merged closely related sequences. Alignment of CDR3 sequences to IMGT reference sequences was used to assign V, D and J gene segments. For a sequence to be retained, a match of at least six nucleotides was required to both a V gene segment and a J gene segment. A rearrangement was called productive if the CDR3 had no stop codons and remained in frame with V and J, and every other rearrangement was called non-productive. Following IMGT convention, CDR3 was defined as the stretch from the second conserved V-encoded cysteine up to the conserved J-encoded phenylalanine. The earlier analysis of 500 to 750 of the donors excluded any sequence lacking an unambiguous match to a single V gene segment. An earlier analysis of several hundred of the donors classified V segments as functional when productive rearrangements were above 56.7% and as segregating when the standard deviation between donors was above 5%. To diagnose cytomegalovirus status from the catalog of TCR beta chain sequences, a statistical classification framework was built. In a later analysis, V and J genes were assigned by comparing TCR nucleotide sequences against IMGT/GENE-DB human TR gene sequences. Using the TCRdist pipeline, a later analysis assigned CDR3 sequences along with most-parsimonious VDJ recombination scenarios. A later analysis defined each TCR beta chain by its CDR3 amino acid sequence plus V-gene family, and excluded reads lacking a unique V-gene family. As a way to deal with suspected cross-contamination and a sequencing artifact, a later analysis dropped roughly 620 nucleotide sequences that were highly shared and had low generation probability. In a later analysis, a clonal expansion index for each public chain was calculated from normalized within-repertoire ranks of inferred template counts. Generation probabilities in a later analysis came from a VDJ recombination model fitted to out-of-frame rearrangements, and those results were checked against IGoR. A later analysis scored TCR-TCR, TCR-HLA and TCR-CMV co-occurrence with hypergeometric tests, applying a repertoire-size bias correction to TCR pairs. In a later analysis, false discovery rates were estimated by permuting HLA or CMV assignments 20 times. A later analysis grouped co-occurring TCRs with DBSCAN, adding TCRdist sequence similarity when clustering within HLA-allele-positive subsets. Co-occurrence clustering excluded repertoires with fewer than 30,000 or more than 120,000 public chains, plus five with anomalous nucleotide sharing. Drawn from immuneACCESS, this table holds only the in-frame rearrangements with V and J called that TCRdb kept. Clones are partly lost; checked studies trace under half to an unresolved V gene and leave the rest unexplained. The V and J calls and clone size are taken from that table; D and trimming were inferred from the DNA. Here the sample has around 94,000 clones; over 80% occur a single time. The top ten clonotypes cover around 2.6% of the sample.

This clone was seen only a few times. Its specific antigen is unknown. No per-base quality is available; no much larger clone lies one base away. In total, just over 650 healthy bone marrow donors made up the cohort. At the time of sampling, every cohort member was nominally healthy, though immune exposures that went unrecorded were likely present. The donor was CMV seronegative and belonged to the group of 352 seronegative cohort members. A peripheral blood sample was collected from each donor, and TCR beta sequencing was performed on peripheral blood mononuclear cells. Genomic DNA was extracted from the blood cell samples with the Qiagen DNeasy Blood Extraction Kit.

The sequence joins TRBV5-4 to TRBJ2-3; the D gene is unclear. The TCR comes from a man in his forties in good health and CMV-seronegative. The sequenced material came from PBMCs. CDR3 protein: CASSLPDLVDTQYF. The sequenced DNA is TGTGCCAGCAGCTTGCCCGACTTGGTTGATACGCAGTATTTT.